These 8 T cell receptor beta chains came from one sample sequenced in a study of blood T cell repertoires in COVID-19. Profiled with immunoSEQ multiplex PCR; TCRdb holds only in-frame clones, not every one. This table holds more than 200,000 clones, 85% to 90% found once. The sample comprised peripheral blood. The receptors stem from an older woman with acute or convalescent COVID-19.

The CDR3 reads CASSLERAVNEKLFF. CDR3 nucleotide sequence: TGCGCCAGCAGCTTGGAGAGGGCAGTTAATGAAAAACTGTTTTTT. The genes are TRBV5-1 and TRBJ1-4, with D unclear. There are 15 residues in the CDR3. V lost 0 bases, J lost 4 bases, and 10 bases lay in between. CDR1 SGHRS and CDR2 YFSETQ come from the germline V gene.

This chain uses TRBV19 with TRBJ1-2; 7 bases map to TRBD1. With V trimmed by 1 base and J by 2 bases, 1 base remained unmatched. Per the germline V gene, CDR1 is LNHDA and CDR2 is SQIVND (reference sequence). The CDR3 spans 14 residues. The CDR3 nucleotides read TGTGCCAGTAGTATAGTGGACAGGAACTATGGCTACACCTTC. It codes for CASSIVDRNYGYTF.

The V gene is TRBV30, the J gene TRBJ1-5; the D gene is possibly TRBD1 (5 bases). The length of the CDR3 is 12 residues. Between the trimmed V and J ends, which lost 7 bases and 2 bases, there was a span of 9 bases. In germline, CDR1 is GTSNPN, CDR2 SVGIG (reference sequence). CDR3 in amino acids: CALDKGNQPQHF. DNA of the CDR3: TGTGCCTTGGACAAAGGCAATCAGCCCCAGCATTTT.

This chain uses TRBV24-1 with TRBJ1-2, with D hard to call. V gave up 7 bases and J gave up 0 bases, with 17 bases separating them. The CDR3 loop spans 16 amino acids. CDR1 KGHDR and CDR2 SFDVKD come from the germline V gene. Here the CDR3 reads CATSTIGGGTNYGYTF. The CDR3 DNA reads as TGTGCCACCAGCACTATCGGTGGAGGAACTAACTATGGCTACACCTTC.

This rearrangement joins TRBV28 to TRBJ1-6; D is possibly TRBD1 (6 bases). The CDR3 has 16 amino acids. The germline V and J ends were trimmed by 6 bases and 8 bases, with 20 bases remaining between them. Germline V gene sequence: CDR1 MDHEN, CDR2 SYDVKM. CDR3 sequence: CASRPRDTLLHSPLHF. The CDR3 bases are TGTGCCAGCAGGCCCCGGGACACCCTGCTTCATTCACCCCTCCACTTT.

The CDR3: CASSQEPGARVAEAFF. DNA for the CDR3: TGCGCCAGCAGCCAAGAGCCAGGGGCGCGAGTGGCTGAAGCTTTCTTT. V gene TRBV4-1 combines with J gene TRBJ1-1; D perhaps matches TRBD1 (6 bases). The CDR3 is made up of 16 amino acids. CDR1 and CDR2 (germline): MGHRA, YSYEKL. Trimming shortened V by 0 bases and J by 6 bases, and 17 bases separated the two germline ends.

The J gene is TRBJ1-2, the V gene TRBV6-5; TRBD1 matches 9 bases. V dropped 0 bases and J dropped 6; count of bases not matched to a gene: 2. CDR1 and CDR2 (germline): MNHEY, SVGAGI. This CDR3 region has 14 residues. In DNA form, the CDR3 reads TGTGCCAGCAGTTACTCGGGGACAGGGAATGGCTACACCTTC. It encodes CASSYSGTGNGYTF.

This chain uses TRBV10-1 with TRBJ2-3; 10 bases map to TRBD2. After removal of 8 bases from V and 3 bases from J, the junction contained 8 bases not matched to a gene. The CDR3 has 15 amino acids. The V gene's germline CDR1 is WNHNN and CDR2 SYGVQD (reference sequence). CDR3 nucleotide sequence: TGCGCCAGCGGGGCTAGCGGGAGTGGAACAGATACGCAGTATTTT. It yields the protein CASGASGSGTDTQYF.